This TCR beta chain is drawn from a study of blood T cell repertoires in COVID-19 (dated by TCRdb to about 2020). For context, the study as a whole: The collaborator samples originated in the United States, Italy and Spain and spanned the acute and convalescent phases of COVID-19. The material from the prospective study consisted of cDNA or gDNA derived from T cells, B-cell-depleted T cells, or PBMCs. The dataset comprised deeply sampled blood TCRbeta repertoires from subjects exposed to, actively infected with, or recovered from COVID-19. The repertoires were made available in a free public database intended to serve as a resource for research on the immune response to SARS-CoV-2. Samples came from the ongoing ImmuneRACE study (first 160 participants) plus 1,254 subjects from 6 global collaborators. The sample metadata nearly always contained a de-identified subject ID, COVID-19 status, age in years and sex. Where available, HLA class I and class II types were taken from metadata supplied by the sample provider and were not determined by assay-based typing. The study at large found these results: The quantity of clinical and demographic metadata differed by source and by participant and was supplied without curation.

TCRbeta CDR3 regions were amplified from genomic DNA using the immunoSEQ Assay, a bias-controlled multiplex PCR. Turning to the authors' computational methods: The number of nucleated cells in each sample was estimated by amplification of reference gene primers within the assay. Sequence reads were collapsed and filtered to measure the absolute abundance of every unique TCRbeta CDR3 rearrangement. Productive Simpson clonality was computed per sample as the square root of Simpson's diversity index over productive rearrangements. In TCRdb, the immuneACCESS table is reduced to in-frame sequences with V and J assigned. These tables do not hold every clone; where another copy was compared, an unresolved V gene accounts for under half, and the others remain unexplained. V and J calls and clone size are as listed in that table; D and trimming were resolved from the DNA. The sample data list under 200,000 clones, and 88% of these were observed just once. Of the sample, 6.6% falls within the top ten clones.

From its cysteine to its phenylalanine, the CDR3 spans 14 amino acids. Only the CDR3 DNA stays, 42 bases, in frame from base 1. For this chain, trimming is 3 bases at the V end and 9 bases at the J end, and the number of junction bases without a gene match is 5. According to the germline V gene, CDR1 reads SGDLS and CDR2 reads YYNGEE. Participants in the prospective study were enrolled through a virtual design, were aged roughly 18 to 95 years, and lived in approximately 25 United States geographic areas. In the prospective study, participants were assigned to cohorts based on the clinical history participants reported in a screening survey and a study questionnaire. Recovered participants in ImmuneRACE Cohort 3 were defined as having two consecutive negative NP/OP PCR tests, clearance from a healthcare professional, or resolution of symptoms. In the prospective study, mobile phlebotomists collected whole blood, serum and a nasopharyngeal or oropharyngeal swab from each participant. Over a 2-month period, participants in the prospective study had the option of providing additional blood draws and questionnaires. Before DNA extraction, blood samples from the prospective study were shipped at room temperature or frozen.

A remark on this clone: The antigen it binds to is not known. Base quality data are lacking; no much larger clone is found one base away.

This sequence originates from a woman aged 45-65 years who had recovered from COVID-19. The chain links TRBV9 with TRBJ2-1; TRBD2 agrees with 11 junctional bases. The sequencing sample was made of PBMCs or T cells enriched from blood (not recorded which). The CDR3 sequence is CASSGLAGGSEQFF. The base sequence is TGTGCCAGCAGCGGGCTAGCGGGGGGTTCTGAGCAGTTCTTC. With all but the CDR3 taken from the reference TRBV9 and TRBJ2-1 genes, the full variable domain is: DSGVTQTPKHLITATGQRVTLRCSPRSGDLSVYWYQQSLDQGLQFLIQYYNGEERAKGNILERFSAQQFPDLHSELNLSSLELGDSALYFCASSGLAGGSEQFFGPGTRLTVL.